This TCR beta chain was found in a study of circulating CD8 cells and anti-PD-1 response in melanoma. Study as a whole: Non-responders showed stable or progressive disease; responders showed complete or partial response. Overall study findings and caveats: Diversity ranked highest in DNEG and lowest in TIGIT subsets. Under 7.5% of TRB clonotypes were shared between subsets at M1. Expanded sorted subsets were checked for tumor reactivity using peptides.

V was trimmed by 0 bases and J by 1 base, leaving 10 bases between them. Germline values: CDR1 SGHDN, CDR2 FVKESK. The CDR3 covers 15 residues. Live CD3+CD8+TCRalphabeta+ cells were sorted into four subsets by PD-1 and/or TIGIT. Using approximately 14 ng of total RNA, TCR libraries were made with the QIAseq Immune Repertoire TCR panel. TCRdb processed the reads anew with MiXCR; each CDR3 protein has one entry. Among 100 to 150 distinct CDR3 sequences listed, approximately 13% were seen once. This clonotype is classed as large. Its antigen is currently unknown. The specimen comprised CD8+ T cells from PBMCs, sampled at baseline or after one month of anti-PD-1 therapy (not recorded which). The source of this sequence is a human donor with melanoma. The chain couples TRBV14 to TRBJ2-7; D ambiguous. The CDR3 coding sequence is TGTGCCAGCAGCCAAGATGTGCACGGGTCCTACGAGCAGTACTTC. Its protein is CASSQDVHGSYEQYF.